Listed here are 21 T cell receptor beta chains from one sample, sequenced in a study of PD-1 blockade in classical Hodgkin lymphoma. Sequenced by immunoSEQ multiplex PCR; TCRdb stores in-frame clones only, minus some. In the table there are approximately 150,000 clones, around four fifths of which are singletons. Every patient had relapsed following autologous stem cell transplantation, and cohorts differed in brentuximab vedotin exposure. Sequenced here: peripheral blood mononuclear cells (PBMCs), sampled before the second cycle of nivolumab. Receptors originate from a human donor with classical Hodgkin lymphoma.

This clone came up once. The gene calls are TRBV10-3 and TRBJ2-1; the match to TRBD2 covers 7 bases. Germline V gives CDR1 ENHRY, CDR2 SYGVKD. This CDR3 contains 13 residues. V shed 8 bases, J shed 6 bases, and the junction held 7 bases outside the gene matches. The CDR3 coding sequence is TGTGCCATCTCCAGGGACTATGGCAATGAGCAGTTCTTC. It encodes CAISRDYGNEQFF.

The genes are TRBV9 and TRBJ1-2; possibly TRBD1 for D (6 bases). The CDR3 loop spans 17 amino acids. The ends were cut back, 3 bases at V and 2 bases at J, with 20 bases in the middle. Germline V gene data show CDR1 as SGDLS and CDR2 as YYNGEE. The CDR3 DNA is TGTGCCAGCAGCGGCCTGGGGGCGAAGCTGGAAAACTATGGCTACACCTTC. It translates to CASSGLGAKLENYGYTF.

The rearrangement joins TRBV6-5 to TRBJ2-7; D not certain. Germline loops: CDR1 MNHEY, CDR2 SVGAGI. This CDR3 region has 13 residues. Trimming shortened V by 4 bases and J by 6 bases, and 13 bases separated the two germline ends. The CDR3 loop reads CASSSRVAPEQYF. The CDR3 coding sequence is TGTGCCAGCAGTTCCCGTGTAGCTCCCGAGCAGTACTTC.

V usage is TRBV18 and J usage is TRBJ2-5, with 7 nucleotides matching TRBD2. The CDR3 covers 17 residues. The V gene end was trimmed by 0 bases and the J gene end by 5 bases; junction bases not matched to a gene: 12. Germline-derived CDR1 and CDR2 are KGHSH and LQKENI. The CDR3 region is CASSPPNSGRAGETQYF. The CDR3 bases are TGTGCCAGCTCACCACCGAATTCAGGGAGGGCAGGGGAGACCCAGTACTTC.

The chain combines TRBV28 with TRBJ1-6; TRBD1 might be the D (5 bases). Trimming pared 4 bases from V and 9 bases from J, leaving 13 bases between. Per germline, CDR1 MDHEN and CDR2 SYDVKM. The CDR3 loop spans 14 amino acids. The CDR3 sequence: CASSSGLSLSPLHF. CDR3 nucleotides: TGTGCCAGCAGTTCGGGACTATCCCTTTCACCCCTCCACTTT.

The rearrangement joins TRBV28 to TRBJ2-7; 8 positions agree with TRBD1. After removal of 6 bases from V and 0 bases from J, the junction contained 7 bases not matched to a gene. The CDR3 has 15 amino acids. Germline V gives CDR1 MDHEN, CDR2 SYDVKM. Here the CDR3 reads CASRKNRGASYEQYF. The CDR3 DNA reads as TGTGCCAGCAGGAAAAACAGGGGGGCCTCCTACGAGCAGTACTTC. Full variable domain (rest looked up from reference TRBV28 and TRBJ2-7): DVKVTQSSRYLVKRTGEKVFLECVQDMDHENMFWYRQDPGLGLRLIYFSYDVKMKEKGDIPEGYSVSREKKERFSLILESASTNQTSMYLCASRKNRGASYEQYFGPGTRLTVT.

This sequence joins TRBV7-9 and TRBJ2-1, with TRBD2 matching over 7 bases. The V segment lost 5 bases and the J segment 7 bases; nucleotides outside the gene matches: 11. Germline values: CDR1 SEHNR, CDR2 FQNEAQ (reference sequence). CDR3 size: 15 residues. CDR3 DNA: TGTGCCAGCAGCGCCTGGGCGGGAGTTGGTAATGAGCAGTTCTTC. Translating it yields CASSAWAGVGNEQFF.

V is TRBV7-9 and J is TRBJ1-3; D unclear. Germline-derived CDR1 and CDR2 are SEHNR and FQNEAQ (reference sequence). V lost 5 bases, J lost 4 bases, and 12 bases lay in between. This CDR3 is 14 amino acids long. The CDR3 bases are TGTGCCAGCAGCCCTCCCAATGGGGGAAACACCATATATTTT. Translated: CASSPPNGGNTIYF.

This clone showed up just once. The chain has TRBV11-2 and TRBJ2-3; unclear D gene. V shed 6 bases and J shed 3 bases, with 7 bases lying between them. Per germline, CDR1 SGHAT and CDR2 FQNNGV. The CDR3 has 12 amino acids. The CDR3 DNA reads as TGTGCCAGCAGTCGTAGGACAGATACGCAGTATTTT. Amino acids: CASSRRTDTQYF. Complete variable domain (other parts from reference TRBV11-2 and TRBJ2-3): EAGVAQSPRYKIIEKRQSVAFWCNPISGHATLYWYQQILGQGPKLLIQFQNNGVVDDSQLPKDRFSAERLKGVDSTLKIQPAKLEDSAVYLCASSRRTDTQYFGPGTRLTVL.

This chain uses TRBV18 with TRBJ2-7, with D tentatively TRBD1 (6 bases). Germline V gene lookup returns CDR1 KGHSH and CDR2 LQKENI. Trimming took 6 bases from V and 0 from J, leaving 15 bases between them. The length of the CDR3 is 15 residues. The CDR3: CASSPDGGLSYEQYF. Here the CDR3 DNA reads TGTGCCAGCTCCCCGGATGGGGGCCTCTCCTACGAGCAGTACTTC.

The chain recombines TRBV28 with TRBJ1-6; 7 bases are a match to TRBD1. The trim removed 7 bases at V and 7 bases at J, leaving 10 bases unmatched. CDR3 length equals 15 residues. Germline CDR1 MDHEN, CDR2 SYDVKM. CDR3 nucleotides: TGTGCCAGCACAAGAGCCGGGACAGAGAATTCACCCCTCCACTTT. It codes for CASTRAGTENSPLHF.

The chain couples TRBV15 to TRBJ2-1, with D unresolved. The V gene lost 1 base and the J gene lost 2 bases, with 15 bases spanning the gap. The CDR3 consists of 17 residues. Looked up from germline, CDR1 is LNHNV and CDR2 is YYDKDF (reference sequence). As DNA, the CDR3 is TGTGCCACCAGCAGAGGGCCTTTAAGGGTCACCTACAATGAGCAGTTCTTC. Translated, it gives CATSRGPLRVTYNEQFF.

The chain recombines TRBV6-5 with TRBJ1-2, with D uncertain. Trimming removed 2 bases at V and 6 bases at J, with 4 bases between. Per the germline V gene, CDR1 is MNHEY and CDR2 is SVGAGI. The CDR3 contains 11 residues. This chain's CDR3 is CASSYPDGYTF. In nucleotides, the CDR3 is TGTGCCAGCAGTTACCCGGATGGCTACACCTTC.

The chain recombines TRBV30 with TRBJ2-2; D call uncertain. V lost 4 bases, J lost 0 bases, and 12 bases lay in between. The CDR3 is 15 residues long. Per germline, CDR1 GTSNPN and CDR2 SVGIG (reference sequence). CDR3 nucleotides: TGTGCCTGGATACGGGCGGAATCGAACACCGGGGAGCTGTTTTTT. As protein: CAWIRAESNTGELFF.

The CDR3 region is CASSPWGVYGYTF. DNA of the CDR3: TGTGCCAGCTCCCCTTGGGGGGTCTATGGCTACACCTTC. The genes are TRBV18 and TRBJ1-2; TRBD1 might be the D (5 bases). Trimming left V 6 bases short and J 4 bases short, with 12 bases between. This CDR3 has 13 amino acids. Per germline, CDR1 KGHSH and CDR2 LQKENI.

This clone was seen a handful of times. The V and J genes are TRBV6-6 and TRBJ1-3, with D unresolved. The germline V and J ends were trimmed by 2 bases and 0 bases, with 8 bases remaining between them. The germline gives CDR1 MNHNY, CDR2 SVGAGI (reference sequence). CDR3 length equals 15 residues. The CDR3 sequence is CASSYGSHSGNTIYF. DNA of the CDR3: TGTGCCAGCAGTTACGGGTCACACTCTGGAAACACCATATATTTT.

The chain joins TRBV5-4 to TRBJ1-4; D perhaps matches TRBD1 (5 bases). This CDR3 has 14 amino acids. V was pared by 4 bases and J by 8 bases, with 15 bases between. The germline gives CDR1 SGHNT, CDR2 YYREEE (reference sequence). CDR3 residues: CASSHRDGAEKLFF. In DNA, the CDR3 is TGTGCCAGCAGCCACCGGGACGGAGCGGAAAAACTGTTTTTT.

In this sample, this clone turned up once. This chain uses TRBV9 with TRBJ2-3, with unresolved D. The V end was cut by 0 bases, the J end by 4 bases, with 6 bases between. From germline, CDR1 is SGDLS and CDR2 YYNGEE. The CDR3 contains 13 residues. DNA for the CDR3: TGTGCCAGCAGCGTAGGGGCTGCAGATACGCAGTATTTT. Its protein product is CASSVGAADTQYF.

The chain combines TRBV10-1 with TRBJ1-4, with 9 nucleotides matching TRBD1. CDR1 WNHNN and CDR2 SYGVQD come from the germline V gene (reference sequence). The junction had 11 bases not matched to a gene; V was cut back by 4 bases and J by 5 bases. The CDR3 has 17 residues. This CDR3 is CASSGTGDRIINEKLFF. In nucleotides, the CDR3 is TGCGCCAGCAGTGGGACAGGGGATCGGATTATCAATGAAAAACTGTTTTTT.

This sequence joins TRBV6-5 and TRBJ1-2; possibly TRBD1 for D (6 bases). CDR3 length equals 15 residues. CDR1 MNHEY and CDR2 SVGAGI come from the germline V gene. V was shortened by 3 bases and J by 1 base, with 12 bases between the two germline ends. The DNA for the CDR3 is TGTGCCAGCAGTTATTGGGACACCATTAACTATGGCTACACCTTC. This gives the protein CASSYWDTINYGYTF.

J is TRBJ2-3 and V is TRBV7-2; D unresolved. Germline V gene sequence: CDR1 SGHTA, CDR2 FQGNSA. Trimming pared 5 bases from V and 6 bases from J, leaving 18 bases between. The CDR3 covers 15 residues. Here the CDR3 DNA reads TGTGCCAGCAGCCTATACTCACTTGGCGCGGATACGCAGTATTTT. It specifies CASSLYSLGADTQYF.